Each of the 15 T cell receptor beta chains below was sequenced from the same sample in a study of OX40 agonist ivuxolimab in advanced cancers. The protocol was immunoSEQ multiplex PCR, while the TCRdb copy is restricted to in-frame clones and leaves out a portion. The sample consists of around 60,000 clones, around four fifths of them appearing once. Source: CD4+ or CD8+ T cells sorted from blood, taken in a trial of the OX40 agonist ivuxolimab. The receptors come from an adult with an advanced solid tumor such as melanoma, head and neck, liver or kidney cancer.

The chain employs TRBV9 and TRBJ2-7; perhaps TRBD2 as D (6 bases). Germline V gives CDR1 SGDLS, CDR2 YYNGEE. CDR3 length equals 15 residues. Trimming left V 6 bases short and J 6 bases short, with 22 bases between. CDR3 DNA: TGTGCCAGCACCCCCGGGGGTACTCAGGCCTTCGAGCAGTACTTC. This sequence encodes CASTPGGTQAFEQYF.

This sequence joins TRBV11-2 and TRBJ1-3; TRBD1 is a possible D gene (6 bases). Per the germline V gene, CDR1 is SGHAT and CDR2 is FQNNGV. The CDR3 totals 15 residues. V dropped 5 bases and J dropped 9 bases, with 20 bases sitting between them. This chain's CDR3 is CASSRWGPDLGTIYF. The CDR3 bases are TGTGCCAGCAGCCGATGGGGGCCGGACCTTGGCACCATATATTTT.

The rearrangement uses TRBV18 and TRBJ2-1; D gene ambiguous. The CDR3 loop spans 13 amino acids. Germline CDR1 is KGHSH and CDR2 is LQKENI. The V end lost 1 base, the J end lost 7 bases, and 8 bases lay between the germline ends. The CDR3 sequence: CASSPREGNEQFF. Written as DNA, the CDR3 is TGTGCCAGCTCACCACGAGAAGGTAATGAGCAGTTCTTC.

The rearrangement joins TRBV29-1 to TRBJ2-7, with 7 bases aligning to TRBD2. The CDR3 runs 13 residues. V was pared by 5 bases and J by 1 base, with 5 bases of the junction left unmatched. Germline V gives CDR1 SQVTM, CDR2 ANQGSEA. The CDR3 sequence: CSVPASGSYEQYF. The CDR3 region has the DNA TGCAGCGTTCCGGCTAGCGGTTCCTACGAGCAGTACTTC.

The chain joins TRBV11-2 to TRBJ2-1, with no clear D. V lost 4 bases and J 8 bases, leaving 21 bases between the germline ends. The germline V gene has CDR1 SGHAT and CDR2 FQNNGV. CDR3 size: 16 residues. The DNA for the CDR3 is TGTGCCAGCAGCTCTCAGGTCCAAGGATACGGCGATGAGCAGTTCTTC. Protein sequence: CASSSQVQGYGDEQFF.

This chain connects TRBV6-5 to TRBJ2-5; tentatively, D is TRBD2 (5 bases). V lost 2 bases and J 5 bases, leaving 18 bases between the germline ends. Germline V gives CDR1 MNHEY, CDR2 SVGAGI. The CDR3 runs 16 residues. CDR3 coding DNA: TGTGCCAGCAGTTACATACTATTCGGGGTAGGGGAGACCCAGTACTTC. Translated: CASSYILFGVGETQYF.

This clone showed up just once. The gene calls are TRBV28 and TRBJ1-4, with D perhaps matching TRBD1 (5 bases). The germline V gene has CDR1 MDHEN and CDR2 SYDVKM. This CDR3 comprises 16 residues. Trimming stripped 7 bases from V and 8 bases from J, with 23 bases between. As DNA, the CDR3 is TGTGCCAGCATCAAAGGCGGCGGGGGAGGTCGGGAAAAACTGTTTTTT. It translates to CASIKGGGGGREKLFF.

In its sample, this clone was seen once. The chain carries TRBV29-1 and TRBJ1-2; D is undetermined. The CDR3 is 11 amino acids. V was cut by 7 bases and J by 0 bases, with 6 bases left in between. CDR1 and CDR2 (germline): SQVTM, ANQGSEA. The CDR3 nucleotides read TGCAGCGGCGCCACTAACTATGGCTACACCTTC. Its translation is CSGATNYGYTF.

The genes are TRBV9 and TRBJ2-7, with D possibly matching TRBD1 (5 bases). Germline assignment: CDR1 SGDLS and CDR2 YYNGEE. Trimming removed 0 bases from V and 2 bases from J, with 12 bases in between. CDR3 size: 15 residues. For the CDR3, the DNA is TGTGCCAGCAGCGTAGATTCAGGGCGCACCTACGAGCAGTACTTC. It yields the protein CASSVDSGRTYEQYF.

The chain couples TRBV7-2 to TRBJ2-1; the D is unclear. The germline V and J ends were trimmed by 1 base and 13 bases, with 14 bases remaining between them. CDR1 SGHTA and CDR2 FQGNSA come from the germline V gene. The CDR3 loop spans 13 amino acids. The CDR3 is CASSLDYTRLQFF. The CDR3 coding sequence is TGTGCCAGCAGCTTAGATTACACTCGCCTCCAGTTCTTC.

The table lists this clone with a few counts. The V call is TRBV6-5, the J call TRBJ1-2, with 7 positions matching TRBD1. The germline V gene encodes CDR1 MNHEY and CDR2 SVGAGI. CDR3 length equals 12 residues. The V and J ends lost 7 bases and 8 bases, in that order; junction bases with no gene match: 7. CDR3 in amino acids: CASTQGKQGYTF. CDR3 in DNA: TGTGCCAGCACACAGGGGAAGCAAGGCTACACCTTC.

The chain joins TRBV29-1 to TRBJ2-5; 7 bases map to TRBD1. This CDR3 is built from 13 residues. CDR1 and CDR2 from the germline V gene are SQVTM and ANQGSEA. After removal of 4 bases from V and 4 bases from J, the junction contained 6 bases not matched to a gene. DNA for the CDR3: TGCAGCGTTGCCCGACAGGGTGGAGAGACCCAGTACTTC. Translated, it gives CSVARQGGETQYF.

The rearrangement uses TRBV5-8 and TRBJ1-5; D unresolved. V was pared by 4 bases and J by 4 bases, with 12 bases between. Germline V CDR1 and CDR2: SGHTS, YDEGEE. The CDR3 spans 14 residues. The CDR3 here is CASSLKSGNQPQHF. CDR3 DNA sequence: TGTGCCAGCAGCCTGAAATCCGGGAATCAGCCCCAGCATTTT. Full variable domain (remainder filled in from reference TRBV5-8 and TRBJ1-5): EAGVTQSPTHLIKTRGQQATLRCSPISGHTSVYWYQQALGLGLQFLLWYDEGEERNRGNFPPRFSGRQFPNYSSELNVNALELEDSALYLCASSLKSGNQPQHFGDGTRLSIL.

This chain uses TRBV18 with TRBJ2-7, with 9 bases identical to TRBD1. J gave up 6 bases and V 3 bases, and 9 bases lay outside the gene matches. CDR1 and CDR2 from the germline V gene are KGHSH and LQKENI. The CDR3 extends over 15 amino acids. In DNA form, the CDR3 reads TGTGCCAGCTCACCGGGGACAGGGACTCTGGGCGAGCAGTACTTC. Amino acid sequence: CASSPGTGTLGEQYF.

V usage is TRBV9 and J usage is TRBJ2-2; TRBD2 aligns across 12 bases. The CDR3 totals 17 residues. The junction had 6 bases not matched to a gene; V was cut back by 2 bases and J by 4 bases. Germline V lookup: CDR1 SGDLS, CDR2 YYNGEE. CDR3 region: CASSVASGGAGTGELFF. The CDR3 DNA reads TGTGCCAGCAGCGTGGCTAGCGGGGGGGCGGGCACCGGGGAGCTGTTTTTT.